These 19 T cell receptor beta chains were sequenced from one sample in a study of response to subunit inactivated influenza vaccine. TCRdb re-called the RT-PCR reads through MiXCR, storing one row per CDR3 protein. The sample carries some 540,000 distinct CDR3 sequences, around 25% recorded once. A further study also used this sample, focusing on T cells expressing NK-cell markers. That paper adds: The authors generated TCR beta cDNA through 5'RACE template switching with UMIs.

Sequenced here: CD4+ T cells sorted from PBMCs, sampled less than 13 days after vaccination. All receptors come from a man in his fifties who received an inactivated influenza vaccine.

This clonotype came up a few times. The chain carries TRBV3-1 and TRBJ2-1; 9 nucleotides match TRBD2. Looked up from germline, CDR1 is LGHDT and CDR2 is YNNKEL (reference sequence). This CDR3 has 17 amino acids. V shed 3 bases and J 6 bases; nucleotides not matched to a gene: 12. CDR3 sequence: CASSQGLATDGFNEQFF. CDR3 sequence (DNA): TGTGCCAGCAGCCAGGGACTAGCCACGGATGGATTCAATGAGCAGTTCTTC.

This clonotype was detected only a few times. The V and J genes are TRBV6-5 and TRBJ2-5; D unclear. The CDR3 totals 16 residues. V gave up 2 bases and J gave up 1 base, with 14 bases separating them. The V gene's germline CDR1 is MNHEY and CDR2 SVGAGI. This CDR3 is CASSYGLVHVQETQYF. CDR3 in DNA: TGTGCCAGCAGTTACGGCCTCGTACACGTCCAAGAGACCCAGTACTTC.

A few counts support this clonotype. This rearrangement joins TRBV27 to TRBJ2-7; TRBD1 agrees at 8 bases. The CDR3 runs to 15 residues. The germline CDR1 and CDR2 sequences are MNHEY and SMNVEV (reference sequence). Trimming removed 6 bases from V and 0 bases from J; junction bases left unmatched: 7. As DNA, the CDR3 is TGTGCCAGCAGGTCCAGGACAGGGAACTCCTACGAGCAGTACTTC. Translation gives CASRSRTGNSYEQYF.

The CDR3 is CASSSGLAGGHTDTQYF. The CDR3 region has the DNA TGTGCCAGCAGCTCGGGACTAGCGGGGGGGCACACAGATACGCAGTATTTT. This chain joins TRBV6-1 and TRBJ2-3, with 16 bases fitting TRBD2. Trimming cost V 6 bases and J 2 bases; bases outside gene matches: 5. Germline CDR1 is MNHNS and CDR2 is SASEGT. The CDR3 is 17 residues long.

V usage is TRBV12-3 or TRBV12-4 and J usage is TRBJ1-1; no clear D gene. V was clipped by 6 bases and J by 7 bases, with 12 bases between them. This CDR3 region has 12 residues. The CDR3 DNA follows: TGTGCCAGCAGCAAAGGAGGAAATGAAGCTTTCTTT. It encodes CASSKGGNEAFF.

About this clonotype itself: One end of the junction does not line up with germline, which may come from a read error. The chain recombines TRBV4-3 with TRBJ1-4, with 8 bases that match TRBD1. Looked up from germline, CDR1 is LGHNA and CDR2 is YSLEER. This CDR3 region has 17 residues. CDR3 in amino acids: CASSKEHRGSGNEKLFF. The CDR3 nucleotides read TGCGCCAGCAGCAAAGAGCACAGGGGGAGCGGTAATGAAAAACTGTTTTTT.

V and J are TRBV9 and TRBJ2-1; 10 bases fit TRBD2. J gave up 6 bases and V 5 bases, and 11 bases lay outside the gene matches. Germline lookup yields CDR1 SGDLS and CDR2 YYNGEE. The CDR3 is 16 residues long. The CDR3 here is CASSTTGTSAPNEQFF. CDR3 coding DNA: TGTGCCAGCAGTACCACCGGGACTAGCGCTCCCAATGAGCAGTTCTTC.

J is TRBJ2-1 and V is TRBV12-3 or TRBV12-4, with TRBD1 matching over 8 bases. V lost 8 bases to trimming and J lost 3 bases; unmatched junction nucleotides: 3. This CDR3 contains 13 residues. The CDR3, as DNA: TGTGCCAGCTACGGACAGGGCTACAATGAGCAGTTCTTC. Its protein product is CASYGQGYNEQFF.

This clonotype was observed a handful of times. This chain uses TRBV6-2 or TRBV6-3 with TRBJ2-1, with 8 positions matching TRBD2. Germline V lookup: CDR1 MNHEY, CDR2 SVGEGT. J gave up 12 bases and V 2 bases, and 12 bases lay outside the gene matches. The CDR3 loop spans 15 amino acids. The CDR3 nucleotides are TGTGCCAGCAGTTACCCCTGGGGTAGCGGGACGGCGCAGTTCTTC. This sequence encodes CASSYPWGSGTAQFF.

This clonotype was counted a few times. The chain is built from TRBV11-1 and TRBJ2-1; 12 bases align to TRBD1. Trimming took 5 bases from V and 7 from J; bases not matched to a gene: 9. The CDR3 runs to 16 residues. Germline V gene data show CDR1 as SGHAT and CDR2 as FQDESV (reference sequence). The CDR3 spells CASSRDRGQPINEQFF. The CDR3 DNA sequence: TGTGCCAGCAGCCGGGACAGGGGGCAGCCCATAAATGAGCAGTTCTTC.

This clonotype occurred many times. This chain uses TRBV7-8 with TRBJ1-1; no firm D call. Germline assignment: CDR1 SGHVS and CDR2 FQNEAQ. This CDR3 is built from 15 residues. Trimming pared 0 bases from V and 7 bases from J, leaving 15 bases between. The CDR3, as DNA: TGTGCCAGCAGCTTAGCCGAGAACGAGAACGGTGAAGCTTTCTTT. Encoded protein: CASSLAENENGEAFF. Variable domain in full (rest from reference TRBV7-8 and TRBJ1-1): GAGVSQSPRYKVAKRGQDVALRCDPISGHVSLFWYQQALGQGPEFLTYFQNEAQLDKSGLPSDRFFAERPEGSVSTLKIQRTQQEDSAVYLCASSLAENENGEAFFGQGTRLTVV.

This clonotype has ten or more counts. The genes are TRBV20-1 and TRBJ2-3, with a tentative D call TRBD2 (5 bases). The V gene lost 0 bases and the J gene lost 12 bases, with 10 bases spanning the gap. CDR1 and CDR2 from the germline V gene are DFQATT and SNEGSKA (reference sequence). The CDR3 is 11 amino acids. CDR3 loop: CSARDRRAQYF. In DNA, the CDR3 is TGCAGTGCTAGAGATAGGCGGGCCCAGTATTTT.

The chain joins TRBV3-1 to TRBJ2-7; unclear D gene. Per germline, CDR1 LGHDT and CDR2 YNNKEL (reference sequence). The CDR3 has 13 residues. V dropped 3 bases and J dropped 2 bases, with 8 bases sitting between them. The CDR3 protein is CASSQNRAYEQYF. The CDR3 nucleotides read TGTGCCAGCAGCCAGAACAGAGCCTACGAGCAGTACTTC.

The rearrangement uses TRBV7-2 and TRBJ2-7, with TRBD2 matching over 12 bases. Germline V lookup: CDR1 SGHTA, CDR2 FQGNSA. J gave up 9 bases and V 3 bases, and 15 bases lay outside the gene matches. The CDR3 runs 17 residues. Here the CDR3 DNA reads TGTGCCAGCAGCTTCGACAGCGGACTAGCGGGGACCGTCCGGCAGTACTTC. Amino acids: CASSFDSGLAGTVRQYF.

This chain links TRBV6-5 with TRBJ2-4; 8 nucleotides match TRBD1. Trimming cost V 6 bases and J 9 bases; bases outside gene matches: 10. Germline assignment: CDR1 MNHEY and CDR2 SVGAGI. This CDR3 has 14 amino acids. The CDR3 DNA reads as TGTGCCAGCAGCTTAGCGACAGGGGCGGGCATTCAGTACTTC. It codes for CASSLATGAGIQYF.

This clonotype has a handful of counts. The gene calls are TRBV6-1 and TRBJ2-5, with TRBD2 matching 8 bases. With V trimmed by 6 bases and J by 3 bases, 3 bases remained unmatched. Looked up from germline, CDR1 is MNHNS and CDR2 is SASEGT. The CDR3 contains 13 residues. CDR3 sequence: CASRSGGEETQYF. The CDR3 DNA reads TGTGCCAGCAGGTCGGGGGGGGAAGAGACCCAGTACTTC.

There are a few counts of this clonotype. The chain links TRBV12-3 or TRBV12-4 to TRBJ1-5; D unclear. There are 14 residues in the CDR3. With 6 bases removed from V and 5 bases from J, the gap between germline ends came to 14 bases. CDR3 coding DNA: TGTGCCAGCAGGCCAGCCGGGTGGGATCAGCCCCAGCATTTT. This codes for CASRPAGWDQPQHF.

Remarks on this clonotype: Mismatch with germline at one junction end may stem from a read error. The J gene is TRBJ2-2, the V gene TRBV12-3 or TRBV12-4, with D possibly being TRBD1 (5 bases). The CDR3 has 15 amino acids. The CDR3 spells CASSFRAGNAGELFF. Here the CDR3 DNA reads TGTGCCAGCAGTTTCAGGGCAGGGAACGCCGGGGAGCTGTTTTTT.

This clonotype has only a few counts. The chain employs TRBV14 and TRBJ1-6, with 8 bases identical to TRBD1. In germline, CDR1 is SGHDN, CDR2 FVKESK. The ends lost 5 bases at V and 6 bases at J; junction bases unmatched: 9. The CDR3 is 16 amino acids. The CDR3 loop reads CASSTRSGQGNSPLHF. CDR3 DNA: TGTGCCAGCAGCACCCGCTCTGGACAGGGTAATTCACCCCTCCACTTT.